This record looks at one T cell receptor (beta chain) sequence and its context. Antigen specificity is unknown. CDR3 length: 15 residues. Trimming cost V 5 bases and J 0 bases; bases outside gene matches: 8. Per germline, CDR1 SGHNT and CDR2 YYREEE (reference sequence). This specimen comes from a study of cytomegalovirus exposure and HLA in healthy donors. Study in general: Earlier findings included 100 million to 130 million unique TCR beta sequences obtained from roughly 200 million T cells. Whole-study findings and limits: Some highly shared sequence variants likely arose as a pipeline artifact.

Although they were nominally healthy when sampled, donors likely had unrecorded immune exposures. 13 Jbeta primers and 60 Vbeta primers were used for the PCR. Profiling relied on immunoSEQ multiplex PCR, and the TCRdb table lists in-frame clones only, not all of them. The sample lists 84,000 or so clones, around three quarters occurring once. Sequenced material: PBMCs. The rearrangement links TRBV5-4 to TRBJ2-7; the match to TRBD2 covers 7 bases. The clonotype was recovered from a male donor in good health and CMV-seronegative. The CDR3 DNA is TGTGCCAGCAGAAGAAGCGGGACGAGCTCCTACGAGCAGTACTTC. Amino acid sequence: CASRRSGTSSYEQYF.